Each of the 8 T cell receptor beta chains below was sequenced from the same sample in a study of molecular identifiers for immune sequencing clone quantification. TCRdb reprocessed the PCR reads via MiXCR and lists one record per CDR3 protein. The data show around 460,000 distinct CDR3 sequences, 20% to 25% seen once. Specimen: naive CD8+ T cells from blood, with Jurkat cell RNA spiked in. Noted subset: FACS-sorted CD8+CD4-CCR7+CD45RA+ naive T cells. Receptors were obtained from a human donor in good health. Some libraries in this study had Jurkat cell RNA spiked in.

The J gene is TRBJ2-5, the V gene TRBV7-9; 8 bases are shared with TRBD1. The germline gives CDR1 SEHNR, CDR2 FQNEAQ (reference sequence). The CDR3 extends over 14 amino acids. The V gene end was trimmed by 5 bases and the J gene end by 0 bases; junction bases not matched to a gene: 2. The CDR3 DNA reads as TGTGCCAGCAGCGCGGACAGGGACCAAGAGACCCAGTACTTC. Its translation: CASSADRDQETQYF. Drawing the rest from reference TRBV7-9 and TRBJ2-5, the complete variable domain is DTGVSQNPRHKITKRGQNVTFRCDPISEHNRLYWYRQTLGQGPEFLTYFQNEAQLEKSRLLSDRFSAERPKGSFSTLEIQRTEQGDSAMYLCASSADRDQETQYFGPGTRLLVL.

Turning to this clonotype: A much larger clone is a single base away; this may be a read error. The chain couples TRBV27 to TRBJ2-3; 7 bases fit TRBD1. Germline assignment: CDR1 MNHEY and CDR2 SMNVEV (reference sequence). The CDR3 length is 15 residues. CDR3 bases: TGTGCCAGCAGTTTGGGGGCTGTAGGGACAGATACGCGGTATTTT. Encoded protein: CASSLGAVGTDTRYF.

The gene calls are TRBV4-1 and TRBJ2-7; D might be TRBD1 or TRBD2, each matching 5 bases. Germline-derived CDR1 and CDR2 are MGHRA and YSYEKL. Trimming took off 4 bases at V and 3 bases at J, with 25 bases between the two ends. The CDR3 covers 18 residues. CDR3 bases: TGCGCCAGCAGCCCAAGGGATTCCGGGGCTCCGGTCTACTACGAGCAGTACTTC. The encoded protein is CASSPRDSGAPVYYEQYF.

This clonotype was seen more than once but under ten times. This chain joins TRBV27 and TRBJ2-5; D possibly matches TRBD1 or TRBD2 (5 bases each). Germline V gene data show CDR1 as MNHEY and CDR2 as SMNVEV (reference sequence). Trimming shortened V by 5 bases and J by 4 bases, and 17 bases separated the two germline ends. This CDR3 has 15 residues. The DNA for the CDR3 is TGTGCCAGCAGTAGAACTCAGGGAGTGGCAGAGACCCAGTACTTC. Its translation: CASSRTQGVAETQYF.

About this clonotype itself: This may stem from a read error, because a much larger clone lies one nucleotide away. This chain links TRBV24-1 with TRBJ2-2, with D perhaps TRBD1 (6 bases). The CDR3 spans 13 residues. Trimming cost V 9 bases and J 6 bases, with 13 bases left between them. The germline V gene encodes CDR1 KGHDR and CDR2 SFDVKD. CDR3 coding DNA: TGTGCCACCGCCGTGGCAGGGGCCGGGGAGCTGTTTTTT. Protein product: CATAVAGAGELFF.

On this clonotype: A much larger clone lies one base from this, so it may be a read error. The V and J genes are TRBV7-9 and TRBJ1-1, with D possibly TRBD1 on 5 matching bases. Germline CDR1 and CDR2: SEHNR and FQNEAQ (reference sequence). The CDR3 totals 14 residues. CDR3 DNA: TGTGCCAGCAGCTTCCTGGCGGGGGGTACTGAAGCTTCCTTT. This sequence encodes CASSFLAGGTEASF.

The CDR3 loop is CASSTDRFSTDTQYF. The CDR3 nucleotides read TGTGCCAGTAGTACGGACAGATTTTCCACAGATACGCAGTATTTT. The chain has TRBV19 and TRBJ2-3, with D perhaps TRBD1 (6 bases). Germline V gene data show CDR1 as LNHDA and CDR2 as SQIVND (reference sequence). V lost 4 bases and J 2 bases, leaving 13 bases between the germline ends. CDR3 length: 15 residues.

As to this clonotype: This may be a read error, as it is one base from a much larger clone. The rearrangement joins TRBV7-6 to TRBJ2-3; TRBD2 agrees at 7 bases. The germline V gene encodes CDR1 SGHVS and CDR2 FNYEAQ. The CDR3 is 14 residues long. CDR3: CASSESGISDAQYF. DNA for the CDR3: TGTGCCAGCAGCGAAAGCGGGATTTCAGATGCGCAGTATTTT.